The 10 T cell receptor beta chains given below trace back to one sample, sequenced in a study of blood T cells in healthy people across ages. Using a J-beta primer mix together with a sample-barcoded 5' primer, a second PCR was run for about 7 to 12 cycles. Using its own MiXCR run on the 5' RACE reads, TCRdb lists one record per CDR3 protein. The sample lists over 600,000 distinct CDR3 sequences, more than 50% occurring once. The sequenced sample was blood. The receptors shown here come from a man aged 35 to 55 in good health.

This sequence joins TRBV4-1 and TRBJ2-4, with D possibly being TRBD1 (6 bases). The J call may be mistaken, given a closer DNA end match to TRBJ2-7. Germline-derived CDR1 and CDR2 are MGHRA and YSYEKL. The CDR3 length is 16 residues. The CDR3, as DNA: TGCGCCAGCAGCCAAGCATCGGAGGCAGGGGCGTACGAGCAGTACTTC. Protein sequence: CASSQASEAGAYEQYF.

V is TRBV28 and J is TRBJ1-1; D is undetermined. From germline, CDR1 is MDHEN and CDR2 SYDVKM. The CDR3 covers 13 residues. Trimming stripped 5 bases from V and 5 bases from J, with 12 bases between. CDR3 sequence reads: CASSLHADTEAFF. As DNA, the CDR3 is TGTGCCAGCAGTCTCCATGCTGATACTGAAGCTTTCTTT.

The chain combines TRBV19 with TRBJ2-1; D not certain. CDR1 and CDR2 (germline): LNHDA, SQIVND (reference sequence). V dropped 5 bases and J dropped 6 bases, with 11 bases sitting between them. This CDR3 is built from 13 residues. CDR3 loop: CASSVPPPNEQFF. The CDR3 DNA reads as TGTGCCAGTAGTGTCCCTCCACCCAATGAGCAGTTCTTC.

The chain uses TRBV20-1 and TRBJ2-4, with 8 bases that match TRBD1. The J call may not be correct, given that the DNA end is closer to TRBJ2-5. The CDR3 is made up of 16 amino acids. Germline loops: CDR1 DFQATT, CDR2 SNEGSKA (reference sequence). CDR3 in DNA: TGCAGTGCTCAAACTGGGCAGGGGGCGAGGAGAGAGACCCAGTACTTC. It yields the protein CSAQTGQGARRETQYF.

The CDR3 loop is CAIKTGEQETQYF. DNA for the CDR3: TGTGCCATCAAGACAGGAGAACAAGAGACCCAGTACTTC. V usage is TRBV10-3 and J usage is TRBJ2-5, with D possibly matching TRBD1 (6 bases). CDR3 length: 13 amino acids. The germline V and J ends were trimmed by 7 bases and 2 bases, with 11 bases remaining between them. Germline assignment: CDR1 ENHRY and CDR2 SYGVKD.

This clonotype was observed a few times. The chain recombines TRBV7-9 with TRBJ1-2, with D perhaps TRBD1 (5 bases). This CDR3 is 15 amino acids long. Trimming took off 4 bases at V and 7 bases at J, with 19 bases between the two ends. Germline V gene data show CDR1 as SEHNR and CDR2 as FQNEAQ (reference sequence). The CDR3 region has the DNA TGTGCCAGCAGCTCCGGGTTGGGGGAGGTGACTGGCTACACCTTC. This encodes CASSSGLGEVTGYTF.

With regard to this clonotype: It may be a read error: a sequence one base away is much more abundant. This chain uses TRBV29-1 with TRBJ2-1; the match to TRBD1 covers 10 bases. The J call may be incorrect, as the DNA end agrees better with TRBJ2-7. CDR1 and CDR2 (germline): SQVTM, ANQGSEA. The CDR3 runs 16 residues. The CDR3 DNA is TGCAGCGTTGAATCTCGGGGGACAGGGGTGGGCAATGAGCAGTACTTC. Protein sequence: CSVESRGTGVGNEQYF.

The V and J genes are TRBV19 and TRBJ1-6; perhaps TRBD1 as D (5 bases). With 8 bases removed from V and 11 bases from J, the gap between germline ends came to 16 bases. The CDR3 totals 13 residues. Germline CDR1 reads LNHDA; CDR2 reads SQIVND (reference sequence). The CDR3 sequence is CASADSLGTPLHF. CDR3 bases: TGTGCCAGTGCCGACAGTCTGGGGACACCCCTCCACTTT.

The chain recombines TRBV28 with TRBJ2-7; D perhaps matches TRBD2 (5 bases). The CDR3 has 15 residues. Germline CDR1 and CDR2: MDHEN and SYDVKM. V dropped 3 bases and J dropped 5 bases, with 17 bases sitting between them. The CDR3 sequence is CASSFNPRGYNEQYF. CDR3 in DNA: TGTGCCAGCAGTTTCAATCCGCGCGGGTACAACGAGCAGTACTTC. Looking up the rest from reference TRBV28 and TRBJ2-7 gives the full variable domain: DVKVTQSSRYLVKRTGEKVFLECVQDMDHENMFWYRQDPGLGLRLIYFSYDVKMKEKGDIPEGYSVSREKKERFSLILESASTNQTSMYLCASSFNPRGYNEQYFGPGTRLTVT.

This clonotype has only a few counts. The DNA of the CDR3 is TGCAGTGCTAAGGCTCATAGGCCGGGACAGCAAGAGACCCAGTACTTC. Translation: CSAKAHRPGQQETQYF. The chain is built from TRBV20-1 and TRBJ2-5; the match to TRBD1 covers 7 bases. The V gene end was trimmed by 4 bases and the J gene end by 2 bases; junction bases not matched to a gene: 13. Per germline, CDR1 DFQATT and CDR2 SNEGSKA (reference sequence). This CDR3 is 16 amino acids long.